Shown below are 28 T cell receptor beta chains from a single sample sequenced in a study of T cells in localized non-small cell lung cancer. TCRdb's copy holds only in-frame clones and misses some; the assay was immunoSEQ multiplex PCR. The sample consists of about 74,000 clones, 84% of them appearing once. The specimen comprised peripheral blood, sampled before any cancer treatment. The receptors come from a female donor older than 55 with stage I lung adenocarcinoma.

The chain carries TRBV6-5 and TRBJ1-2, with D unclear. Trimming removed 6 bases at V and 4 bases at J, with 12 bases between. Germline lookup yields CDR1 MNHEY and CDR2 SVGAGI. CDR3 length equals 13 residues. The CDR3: CASRPDGGYGYTF. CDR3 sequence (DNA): TGTGCCAGCAGACCGGACGGCGGCTATGGCTACACCTTC.

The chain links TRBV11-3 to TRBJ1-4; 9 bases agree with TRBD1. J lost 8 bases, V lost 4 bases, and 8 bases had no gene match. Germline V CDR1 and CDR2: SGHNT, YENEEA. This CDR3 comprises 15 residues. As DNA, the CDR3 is TGTGCCAGCAGCTCCCCGGGACAGGGAGGGGAAAAACTGTTTTTT. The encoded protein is CASSSPGQGGEKLFF.

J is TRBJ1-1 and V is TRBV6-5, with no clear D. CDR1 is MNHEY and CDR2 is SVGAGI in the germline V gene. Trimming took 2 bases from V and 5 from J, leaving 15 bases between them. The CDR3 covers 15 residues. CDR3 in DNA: TGTGCCAGCAGTTACCGAGAGGGTTTGGGGACTGAAGCTTTCTTT. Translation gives CASSYREGLGTEAFF.

The CDR3 region is CASRPLGLAGGLSGELFF. The CDR3 DNA follows: TGTGCCAGCAGACCTTTGGGACTAGCGGGAGGGCTCAGCGGGGAGCTGTTTTTT. The chain combines TRBV27 with TRBJ2-2, with TRBD2 matching over 16 bases. The CDR3 is 18 residues long. Germline loops: CDR1 MNHEY, CDR2 SMNVEV (reference sequence). Trimming cost V 6 bases and J 7 bases; bases outside gene matches: 11.

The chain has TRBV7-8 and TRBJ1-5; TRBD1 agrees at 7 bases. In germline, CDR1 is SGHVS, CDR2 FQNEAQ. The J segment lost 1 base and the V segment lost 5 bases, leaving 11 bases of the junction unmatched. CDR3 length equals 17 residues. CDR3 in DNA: TGTGCCAGCAGCCAAAGGACAGGAGCCTGGAGCAATCAGCCCCAGCATTTT. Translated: CASSQRTGAWSNQPQHF.

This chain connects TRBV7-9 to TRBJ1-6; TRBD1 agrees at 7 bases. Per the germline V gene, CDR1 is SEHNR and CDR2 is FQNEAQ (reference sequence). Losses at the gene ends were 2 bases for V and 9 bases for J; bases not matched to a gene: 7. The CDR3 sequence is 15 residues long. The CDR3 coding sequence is TGTGCCAGCAGCTTATGGGACAGCAGCTCTTCACCCCTCCACTTT. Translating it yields CASSLWDSSSSPLHF.

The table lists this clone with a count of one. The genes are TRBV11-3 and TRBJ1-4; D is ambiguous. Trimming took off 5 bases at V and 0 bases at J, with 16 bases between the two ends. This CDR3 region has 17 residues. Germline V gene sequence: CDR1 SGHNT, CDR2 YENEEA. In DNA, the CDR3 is TGTGCCAGCAGCCGAGCGGTGGGCCCCACAACTAATGAAAAACTGTTTTTT. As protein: CASSRAVGPTTNEKLFF.

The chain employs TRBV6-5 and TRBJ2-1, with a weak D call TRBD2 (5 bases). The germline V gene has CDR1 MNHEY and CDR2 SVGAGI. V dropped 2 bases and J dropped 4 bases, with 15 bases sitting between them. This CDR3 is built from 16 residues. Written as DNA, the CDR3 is TGTGCCAGCAGTTACGATCCGGGATCCCCGTACAATGAGCAGTTCTTC. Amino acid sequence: CASSYDPGSPYNEQFF.

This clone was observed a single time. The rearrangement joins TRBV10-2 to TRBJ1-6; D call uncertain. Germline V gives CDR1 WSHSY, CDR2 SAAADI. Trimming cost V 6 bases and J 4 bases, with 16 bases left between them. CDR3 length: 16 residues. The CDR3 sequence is CASSKPIWGYNSPLHF. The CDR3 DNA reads TGCGCCAGCAGCAAGCCCATTTGGGGATATAATTCACCCCTCCACTTT.

The DNA of the CDR3 is TGCGCCAGCAGCTTGGAAGGGGTCGTAGGTCGGGAGCTGTTTTTT. Translation gives CASSLEGVVGRELFF. J is TRBJ2-2 and V is TRBV5-1; possibly TRBD1 for D (5 bases). Deletions cut 0 bases from V and 9 bases from J, with 15 bases between. This CDR3 is 15 amino acids long. Germline V gene sequence: CDR1 SGHRS, CDR2 YFSETQ.

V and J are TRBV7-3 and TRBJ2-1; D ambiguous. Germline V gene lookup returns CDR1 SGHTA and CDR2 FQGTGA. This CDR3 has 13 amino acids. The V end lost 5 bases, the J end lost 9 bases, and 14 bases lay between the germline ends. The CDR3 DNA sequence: TGTGCCAGCAGCCCGAGAGGTGGATCTGAGCAGTTCTTC. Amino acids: CASSPRGGSEQFF.

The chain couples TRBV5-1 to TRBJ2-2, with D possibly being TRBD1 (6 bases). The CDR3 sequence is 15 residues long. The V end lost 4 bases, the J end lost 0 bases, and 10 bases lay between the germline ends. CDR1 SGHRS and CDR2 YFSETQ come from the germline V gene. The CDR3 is CASSRTDSNTGELFF. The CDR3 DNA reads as TGCGCCAGCAGCCGGACAGATTCGAACACCGGGGAGCTGTTTTTT.

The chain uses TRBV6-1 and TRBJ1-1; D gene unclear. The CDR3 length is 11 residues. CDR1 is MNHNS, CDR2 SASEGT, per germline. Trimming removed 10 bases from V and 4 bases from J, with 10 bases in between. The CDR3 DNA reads TGTGCCACCGGGTTTGGCACTGAAGCTTTCTTT. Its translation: CATGFGTEAFF.

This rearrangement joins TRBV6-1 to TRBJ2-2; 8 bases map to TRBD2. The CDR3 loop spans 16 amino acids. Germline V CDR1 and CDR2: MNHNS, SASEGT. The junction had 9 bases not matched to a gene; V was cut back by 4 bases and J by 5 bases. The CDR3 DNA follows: TGTGCCAGCAGTGCGGGACTAGTGGGTCTAACCGGGGAGCTGTTTTTT. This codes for CASSAGLVGLTGELFF.

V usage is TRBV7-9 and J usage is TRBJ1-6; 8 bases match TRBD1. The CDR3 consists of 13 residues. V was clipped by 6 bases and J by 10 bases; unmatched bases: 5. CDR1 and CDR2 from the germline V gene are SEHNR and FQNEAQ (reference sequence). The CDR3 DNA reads TGTGCCAGCAGACAGGGGGTTGAATCACCCCTCCACTTT. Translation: CASRQGVESPLHF.

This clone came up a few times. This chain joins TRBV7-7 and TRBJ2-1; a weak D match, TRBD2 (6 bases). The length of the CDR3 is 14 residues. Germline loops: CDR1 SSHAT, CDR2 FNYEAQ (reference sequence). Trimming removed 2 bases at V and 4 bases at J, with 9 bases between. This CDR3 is CASSLSGGYNEQFF. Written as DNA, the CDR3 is TGTGCCAGCAGCTTATCCGGGGGATACAATGAGCAGTTCTTC.

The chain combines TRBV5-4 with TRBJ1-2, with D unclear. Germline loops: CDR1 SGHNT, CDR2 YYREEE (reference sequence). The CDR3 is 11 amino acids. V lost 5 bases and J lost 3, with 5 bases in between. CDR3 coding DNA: TGTGCCAGCAGTTCGTACTATGGCTACACCTTC. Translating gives CASSSYYGYTF.

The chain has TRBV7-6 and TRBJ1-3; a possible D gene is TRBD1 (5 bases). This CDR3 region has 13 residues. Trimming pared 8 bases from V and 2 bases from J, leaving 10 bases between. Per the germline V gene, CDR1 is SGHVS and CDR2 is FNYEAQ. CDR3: CASLSGPGNTIYF. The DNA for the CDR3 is TGTGCCAGCCTCTCAGGGCCTGGAAACACCATATATTTT.

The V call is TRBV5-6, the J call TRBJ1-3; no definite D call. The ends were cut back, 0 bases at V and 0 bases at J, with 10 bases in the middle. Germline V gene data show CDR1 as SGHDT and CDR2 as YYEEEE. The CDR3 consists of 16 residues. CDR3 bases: TGTGCCAGCAGCTTGGTATCATATAGCTCTGGAAACACCATATATTTT. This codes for CASSLVSYSSGNTIYF.

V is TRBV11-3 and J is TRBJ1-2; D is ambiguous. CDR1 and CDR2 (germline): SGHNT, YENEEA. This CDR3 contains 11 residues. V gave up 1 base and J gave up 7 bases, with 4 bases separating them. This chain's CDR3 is CASSLGGGYTF. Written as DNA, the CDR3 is TGTGCCAGCAGCTTAGGAGGTGGCTACACCTTC. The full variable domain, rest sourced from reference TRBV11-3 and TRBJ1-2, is EAGVVQSPRYKIIEKKQPVAFWCNPISGHNTLYWYLQNLGQGPELLIRYENEEAVDDSQLPKDRFSAERLKGVDSTLKIQPAELGDSAVYLCASSLGGGYTFGSGTRLTVV.

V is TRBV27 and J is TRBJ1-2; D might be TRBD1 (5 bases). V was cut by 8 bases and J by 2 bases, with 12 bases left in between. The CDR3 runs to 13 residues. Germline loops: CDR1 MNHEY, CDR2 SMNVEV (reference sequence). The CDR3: CASAVGANYGYTF. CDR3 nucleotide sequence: TGTGCCAGCGCTGTAGGGGCGAACTATGGCTACACCTTC.

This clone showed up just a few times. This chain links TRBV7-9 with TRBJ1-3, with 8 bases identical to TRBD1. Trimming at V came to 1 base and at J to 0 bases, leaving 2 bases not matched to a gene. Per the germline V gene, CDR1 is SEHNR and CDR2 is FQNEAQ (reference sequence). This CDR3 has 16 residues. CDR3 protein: CASSLGTGLSGNTIYF. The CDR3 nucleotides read TGTGCCAGCAGCTTAGGGACAGGGCTCTCTGGAAACACCATATATTTT.

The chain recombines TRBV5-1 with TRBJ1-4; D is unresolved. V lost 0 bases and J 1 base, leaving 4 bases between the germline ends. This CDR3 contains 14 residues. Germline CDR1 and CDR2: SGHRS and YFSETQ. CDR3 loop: CASSLEGTNEKLFF. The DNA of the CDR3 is TGCGCCAGCAGCTTGGAGGGAACTAATGAAAAACTGTTTTTT.

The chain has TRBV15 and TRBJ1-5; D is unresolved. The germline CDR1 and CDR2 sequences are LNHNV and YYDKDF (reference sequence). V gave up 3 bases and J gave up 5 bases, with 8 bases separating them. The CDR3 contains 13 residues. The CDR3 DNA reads TGTGCCACCAGCAGTGACGGTTATCAGCCCCAGCATTTT. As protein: CATSSDGYQPQHF.

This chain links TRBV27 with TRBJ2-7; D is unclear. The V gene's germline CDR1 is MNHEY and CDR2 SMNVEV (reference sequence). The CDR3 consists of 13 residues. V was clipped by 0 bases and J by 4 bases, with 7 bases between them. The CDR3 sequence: CASSLSHRYEQYF. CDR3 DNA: TGTGCCAGCAGTTTATCCCATCGGTACGAGCAGTACTTC.

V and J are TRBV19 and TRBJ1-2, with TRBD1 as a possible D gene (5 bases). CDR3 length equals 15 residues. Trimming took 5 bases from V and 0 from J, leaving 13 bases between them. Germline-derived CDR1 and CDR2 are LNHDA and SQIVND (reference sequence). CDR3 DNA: TGTGCCAGTAGTCCCACGGGGCGAGCTAACTATGGCTACACCTTC. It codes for CASSPTGRANYGYTF.

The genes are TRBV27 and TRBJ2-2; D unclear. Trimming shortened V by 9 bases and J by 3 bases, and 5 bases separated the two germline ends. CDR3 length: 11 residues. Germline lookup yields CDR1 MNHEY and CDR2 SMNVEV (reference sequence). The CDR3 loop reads CASKDTGELFF. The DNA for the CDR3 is TGTGCCAGTAAAGACACCGGGGAGCTGTTTTTT.

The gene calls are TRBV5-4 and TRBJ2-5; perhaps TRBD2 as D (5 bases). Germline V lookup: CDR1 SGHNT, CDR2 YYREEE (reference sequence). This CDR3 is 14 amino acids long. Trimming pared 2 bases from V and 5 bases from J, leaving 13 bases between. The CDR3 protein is CASSFGVGSETQYF. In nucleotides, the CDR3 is TGTGCCAGCAGCTTCGGTGTGGGGAGTGAGACCCAGTACTTC. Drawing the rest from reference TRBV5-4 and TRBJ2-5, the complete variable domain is ETGVTQSPTHLIKTRGQQVTLRCSSQSGHNTVSWYQQALGQGPQFIFQYYREEENGRGNFPPRFSGLQFPNYSSELNVNALELDDSALYLCASSFGVGSETQYFGPGTRLLVL.